This paragraph reports one T cell receptor (beta chain). Its antigen remains unidentified. Sorted subsets were amplified in replicate PCRs using 150 to 250 ng DNA, approximately 30,000 T cell genomes. Clones were read by immunoSEQ multiplex PCR, and TCRdb kept only the in-frame ones, dropping some. The table shows about 230,000 clones, with over 50% occurring only once. This specimen comes from a study of shared clonotypes between healthy human individuals. The CDR3 spans 16 residues. Trimming shortened V by 2 bases and J by 1 base, and 12 bases separated the two germline ends. Germline CDR1 and CDR2: MDHEN and SYDVKM. Study-wide findings and caveats: Rarefaction analysis demonstrated incomplete sorted-subset sequencing notwithstanding large depth.

Caucasian adults living in Nashville, Tennessee, provided all samples. The V and J genes are TRBV28 and TRBJ2-1; the D gene is possibly TRBD1 (7 bases). The TCR sequence derives from a man aged 25 to 40 in good health. The sample consisted of memory CD4+ T cells sorted from blood. Indicated subset: CD45RA-negative fraction. The CDR3, as DNA: TGTGCCAGCAGTTTACCAGGGGGGACATCCTACAATGAGCAGTTCTTC. Protein: CASSLPGGTSYNEQFF.